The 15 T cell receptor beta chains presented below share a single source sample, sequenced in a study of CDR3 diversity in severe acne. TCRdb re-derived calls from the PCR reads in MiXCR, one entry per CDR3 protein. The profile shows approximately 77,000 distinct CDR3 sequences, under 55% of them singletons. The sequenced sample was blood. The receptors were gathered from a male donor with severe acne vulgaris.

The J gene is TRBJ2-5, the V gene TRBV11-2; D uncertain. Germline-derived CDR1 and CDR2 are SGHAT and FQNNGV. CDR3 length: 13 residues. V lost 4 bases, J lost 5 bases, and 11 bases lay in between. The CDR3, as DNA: TGTGCCAGCAGCTCCCGGCCGCGGGAGACCCAGTACTTC. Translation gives CASSSRPRETQYF.

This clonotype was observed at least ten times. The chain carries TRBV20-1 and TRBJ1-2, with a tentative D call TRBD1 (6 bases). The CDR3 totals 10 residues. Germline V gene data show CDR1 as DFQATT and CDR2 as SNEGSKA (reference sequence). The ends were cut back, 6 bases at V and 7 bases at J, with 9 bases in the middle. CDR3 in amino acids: CSASRGGYTF. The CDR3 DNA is TGCAGTGCCTCCAGGGGTGGCTACACCTTC.

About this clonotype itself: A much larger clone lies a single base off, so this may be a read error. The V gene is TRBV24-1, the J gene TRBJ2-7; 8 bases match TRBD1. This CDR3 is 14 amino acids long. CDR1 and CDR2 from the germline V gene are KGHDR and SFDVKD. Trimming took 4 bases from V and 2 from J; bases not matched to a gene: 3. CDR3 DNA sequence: TGTGCCACCAGTGAGTCACAGGGGGCCTACGAGCAGTACTTC. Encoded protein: CATSESQGAYEQYF.

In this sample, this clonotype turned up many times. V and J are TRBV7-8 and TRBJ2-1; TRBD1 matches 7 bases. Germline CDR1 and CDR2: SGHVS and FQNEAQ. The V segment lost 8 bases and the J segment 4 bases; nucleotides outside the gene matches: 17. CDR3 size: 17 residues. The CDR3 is CASGKTGFTAFYNEQFF. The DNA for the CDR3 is TGTGCCAGCGGGAAGACAGGGTTCACAGCTTTTTACAATGAGCAGTTCTTC.

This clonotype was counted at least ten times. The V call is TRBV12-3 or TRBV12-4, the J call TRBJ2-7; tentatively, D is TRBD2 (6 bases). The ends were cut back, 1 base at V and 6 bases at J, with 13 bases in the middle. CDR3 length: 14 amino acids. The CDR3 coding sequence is TGTGCCAGCAGTTTAGTGGGACTTAACTCCGAGCAGTACTTC. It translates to CASSLVGLNSEQYF.

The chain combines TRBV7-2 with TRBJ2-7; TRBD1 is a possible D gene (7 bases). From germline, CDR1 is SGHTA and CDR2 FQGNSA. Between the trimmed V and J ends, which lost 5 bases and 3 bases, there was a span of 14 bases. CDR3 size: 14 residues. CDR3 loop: CASSPGGTYYEQYF. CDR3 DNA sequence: TGTGCCAGCAGCCCAGGGGGGACGTACTACGAGCAGTACTTC.

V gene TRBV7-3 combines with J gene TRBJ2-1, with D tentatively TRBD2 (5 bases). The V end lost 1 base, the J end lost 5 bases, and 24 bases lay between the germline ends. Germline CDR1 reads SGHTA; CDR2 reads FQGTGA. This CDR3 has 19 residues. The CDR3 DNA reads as TGTGCCAGCAGCTTAAGGCCTAACGGTCTGAGGGCACTTAACAATGAGCAGTTCTTC. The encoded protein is CASSLRPNGLRALNNEQFF.

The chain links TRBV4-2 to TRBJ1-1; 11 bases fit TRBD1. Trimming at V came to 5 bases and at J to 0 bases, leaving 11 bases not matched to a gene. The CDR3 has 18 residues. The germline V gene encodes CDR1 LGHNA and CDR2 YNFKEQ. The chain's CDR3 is CASSFLRTGGLMNTEAFF. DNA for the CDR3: TGTGCCAGCAGCTTTCTCCGGACAGGGGGCCTCATGAACACTGAAGCTTTCTTT.

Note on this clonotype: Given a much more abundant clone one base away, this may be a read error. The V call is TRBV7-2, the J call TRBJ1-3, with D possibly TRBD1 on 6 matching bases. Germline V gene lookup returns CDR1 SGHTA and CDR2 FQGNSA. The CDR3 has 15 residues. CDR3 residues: CASSFSGDSGTTIYF. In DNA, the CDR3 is TGTGCCAGCAGCTTTTCAGGGGACTCTGGAACCACCATATATTTT.

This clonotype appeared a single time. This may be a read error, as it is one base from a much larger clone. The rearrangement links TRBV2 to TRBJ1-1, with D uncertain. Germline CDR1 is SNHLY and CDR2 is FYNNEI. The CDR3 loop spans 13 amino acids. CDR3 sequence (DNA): TGTGCCAGCAGCAACCCTTGGAACACTGAAGCTTCCTTT. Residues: CASSNPWNTEASF.

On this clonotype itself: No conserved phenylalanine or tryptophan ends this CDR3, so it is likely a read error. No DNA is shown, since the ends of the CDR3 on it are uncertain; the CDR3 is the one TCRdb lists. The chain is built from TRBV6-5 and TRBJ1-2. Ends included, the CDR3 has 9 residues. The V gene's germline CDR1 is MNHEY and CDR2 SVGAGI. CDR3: CALTMATQS.

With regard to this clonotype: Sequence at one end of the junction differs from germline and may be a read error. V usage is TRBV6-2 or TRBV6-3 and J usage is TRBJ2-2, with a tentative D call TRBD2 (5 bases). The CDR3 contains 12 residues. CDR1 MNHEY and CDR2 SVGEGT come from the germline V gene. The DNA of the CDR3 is TGTGCCACAGAATCGAATACCGGGGAGCTGTCTTTT. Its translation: CATESNTGELSF.

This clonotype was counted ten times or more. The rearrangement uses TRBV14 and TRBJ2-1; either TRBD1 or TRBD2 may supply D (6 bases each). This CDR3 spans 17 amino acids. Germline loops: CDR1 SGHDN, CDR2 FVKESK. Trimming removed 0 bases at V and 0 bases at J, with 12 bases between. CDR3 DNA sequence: TGTGCCAGCAGCCAAGATTTGGGGGGCGCCTCCTACAATGAGCAGTTCTTC. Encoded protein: CASSQDLGGASYNEQFF.

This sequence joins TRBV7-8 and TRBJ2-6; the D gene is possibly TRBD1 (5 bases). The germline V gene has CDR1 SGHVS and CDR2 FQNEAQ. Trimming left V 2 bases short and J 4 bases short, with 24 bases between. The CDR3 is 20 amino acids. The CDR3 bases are TGTGCCAGCAGCTTAATCGACGGAAACAGGCCAGAAGCCGGGGCCAACGTCCTGACTTTC. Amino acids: CASSLIDGNRPEAGANVLTF.

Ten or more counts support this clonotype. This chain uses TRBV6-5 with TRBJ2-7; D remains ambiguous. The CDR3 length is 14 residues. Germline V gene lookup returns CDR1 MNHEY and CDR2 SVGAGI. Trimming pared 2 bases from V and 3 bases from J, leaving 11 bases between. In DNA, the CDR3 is TGTGCCAGCAGTTACCGTAGGACCAACTACGAGCAGTACTTC. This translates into CASSYRRTNYEQYF.